This paragraph covers one TCR beta chain sequence. Antigen: not known. These data come from a study of T cell responses to AZD1222 COVID-19 vaccine. Study-wide results and limits: White British ancestry dominated among donors, who included more females, and clonal diversity was possibly underestimated. Spike-specific TCR breadth and depth both grew after two AZD1222 doses. Among vaccine-associated CD4 TCRs, coverage spanned spike, with dominance at 160-218 and 743-854. Repertoires in all cases were sampled only once the peak T cell response had passed.

Generated by immunoSEQ multiplex PCR, the TCRdb table keeps only in-frame clones and is missing some. The sample lists approximately 70,000 clones, 85% seen once, with roughly 22% in the top ten. CDR1 is SEHNR and CDR2 is FQNEAQ in the germline V gene (reference sequence). The CDR3 length is 15 residues. With V trimmed by 1 base and J by 3 bases, 1 base remained unmatched. The V call is TRBV7-9, the J call TRBJ2-1, with 9 bases aligning to TRBD1. Sequencing used peripheral blood, obtained on day 0 of AZD1222 vaccination. This receptor was identified in an adult in good health. The CDR3 protein is CASSLGQGGYNEQFF. The DNA for the CDR3 is TGTGCCAGCAGCTTAGGACAGGGGGGCTACAATGAGCAGTTCTTC.